Sequencing of this TCR beta chain was carried out in a study of regulatory T cells in long-lasting Graves disease. Study summary: A definition of persistent Graves' disease required over 5 years of antithyroid drugs plus positive TSH receptor antibodies. Study conclusions and caveats: Samples came from peripheral blood alone, without thyroid tissue. Persistent disease exhibited a predilection for TRBV28, TRBJ1-2 and TRBJ2-5.

Time point noted: persistent/refractory GD, antithyroid drugs over 5 years with positive TRAb. RNA from PBMCs was the source of the TCR library. It was an endocrinology department in Xi'an, China, that provided the patients. This clonotype was picked up many times. Its target is not known. V was trimmed by 0 bases and J by 4 bases, leaving 10 bases between them. Germline CDR1 is LGHDT and CDR2 is YNNKEL (reference sequence). The CDR3 extends over 14 amino acids. Library construction for TCR beta used iRepertoire HTBI primers and Arm-PCR of CDR3 regions. TCRdb itself ran the multiplex PCR reads through MiXCR, one entry per CDR3 protein. The sample holds fewer than 450,000 distinct CDR3 sequences; roughly 20% are singletons and the top ten take less than 25%.

This chain joins TRBV3-1 and TRBJ2-7; no clear D gene. The material was peripheral blood mononuclear cells (PBMCs), obtained when the disease was refractory, from a patient treated with antithyroid drugs. The clonotype originates from a female donor with Graves disease. The CDR3 bases are TGTGCCAGCAGCCAAGATCTTCCGATGTACGAGCAGTACTTC. This sequence encodes CASSQDLPMYEQYF.